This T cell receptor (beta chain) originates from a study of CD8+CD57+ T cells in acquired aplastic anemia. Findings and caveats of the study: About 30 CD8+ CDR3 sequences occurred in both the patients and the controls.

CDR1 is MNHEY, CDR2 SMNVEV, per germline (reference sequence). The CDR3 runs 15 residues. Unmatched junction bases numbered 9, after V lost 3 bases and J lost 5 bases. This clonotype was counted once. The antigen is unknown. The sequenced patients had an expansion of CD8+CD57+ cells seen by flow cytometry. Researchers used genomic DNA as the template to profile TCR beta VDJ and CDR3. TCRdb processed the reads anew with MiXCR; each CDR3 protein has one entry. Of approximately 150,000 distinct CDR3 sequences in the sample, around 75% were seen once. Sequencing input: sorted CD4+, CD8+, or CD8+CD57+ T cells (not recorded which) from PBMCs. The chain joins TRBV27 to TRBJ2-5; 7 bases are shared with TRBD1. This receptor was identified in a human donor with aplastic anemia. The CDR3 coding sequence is TGTGCCAGCAGTTTCTTAGGGGGCTATCGGGAGACCCAGTACTTC. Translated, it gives CASSFLGGYRETQYF.